This T cell receptor beta chain was sequenced in a study of low-dose radiotherapy and immunotherapy resistance in tumors. Overall study: Cohort 1 was given 0.5 Gy per fraction every 2 weeks, for 6.5 Gy total. Every six weeks patients received intravenous ipilimumab 1 mg/kg, and every two weeks they received intravenous nivolumab 240 mg.

The time point here: before trial treatment. The CDR3 contains 16 residues. Germline assignment: CDR1 SNHLY and CDR2 FYNNEI. This clonotype was counted ten times or more. A read error may account for a junction end that differs from germline. With TRAV- and TRBV-specific primers, first-strand cDNA was made, covering the alpha and beta chains. TCR amplification used around 20 PCR cycles, a constant-region primer and a V-primer adapter. MiXCR, run by TCRdb on the reads, gives a single entry per CDR3 protein. The data contain 65,000 to 100,000 distinct CDR3 sequences, over 15% of them seen just once; the ten biggest clones take up less than 3.5%.

Here the sequenced sample was PBMCs, taken before treatment. This sequence joins TRBV2 and TRBJ2-7, with 10 bases matching TRBD1. The sequence came from a male donor with prostate cancer. CDR3 in DNA: TGTGCCAGCAGCGAAGGGGGGACAGGGGACTCCTACGAGCAGTACTTC. Protein sequence: CASSEGGTGDSYEQYF.